The 29 T cell receptor beta chains below were found in one sample sequenced in a study of blood T cell repertoires in COVID-19. The assay was immunoSEQ multiplex PCR, and TCRdb's table has in-frame clones only and misses some. The sample has about 260,000 clones; around 87% are singletons. The specimen was peripheral blood. The receptors shown here come from a woman in her forties or fifties with acute or convalescent COVID-19.

The sample holds one count of this clone. This rearrangement joins TRBV14 to TRBJ2-5; 7 bases are a match to TRBD2. This CDR3 spans 18 amino acids. Germline CDR1 is SGHDN and CDR2 is FVKESK. Trimming removed 4 bases from V and 3 bases from J; junction bases left unmatched: 17. In DNA, the CDR3 is TGTGCCAGCAGCCGCCAAGGGGCGACTAGCCGGAGGGAAGAGACCCAGTACTTC. The encoded protein is CASSRQGATSRREETQYF.

The chain's CDR3 is CASSLDRAFYGYTF. The CDR3 bases are TGTGCCAGCAGCTTAGACAGGGCCTTCTATGGCTACACCTTC. V usage is TRBV7-8 and J usage is TRBJ1-2; tentatively, D is TRBD1 (6 bases). V gave up 1 base and J gave up 4 bases, with 10 bases separating them. The CDR3 length is 14 residues. Germline V gives CDR1 SGHVS, CDR2 FQNEAQ.

This chain links TRBV4-2 with TRBJ2-7; 10 bases fit TRBD1. This CDR3 has 15 residues. V dropped 5 bases and J dropped 2; count of bases not matched to a gene: 6. Germline CDR1 is LGHNA and CDR2 is YNFKEQ. CDR3 sequence: CASSVGTGDTYEQYF. The CDR3 nucleotides read TGTGCCAGCAGCGTCGGGACAGGGGACACCTACGAGCAGTACTTC.

The chain employs TRBV13 and TRBJ2-1, with D possibly TRBD2 on 6 matching bases. From germline, CDR1 is PRHDT and CDR2 FYEKMQ (reference sequence). The V and J ends lost 1 base and 10 bases respectively, with 11 bases between them. CDR3 length: 13 residues. The CDR3: CASSLELAGEQFF. The CDR3, as DNA: TGTGCCAGCAGCTTAGAACTAGCAGGCGAGCAGTTCTTC.

J is TRBJ2-5 and V is TRBV7-2; 7 nucleotides match TRBD1. The V gene's germline CDR1 is SGHTA and CDR2 FQGNSA. The CDR3 sequence is 14 residues long. Losses at the gene ends were 5 bases for V and 6 bases for J; bases not matched to a gene: 9. The CDR3 nucleotides are TGTGCCAGCAGCCCCCGACAGGGAGAAAAGACCCAGTACTTC. Its translation is CASSPRQGEKTQYF.

The chain uses TRBV19 and TRBJ2-7, with a weak D call TRBD2 (6 bases). Germline CDR1 LNHDA, CDR2 SQIVND (reference sequence). The CDR3 contains 16 residues. Trimming cost V 6 bases and J 0 bases, with 18 bases left between them. The CDR3 loop is CASSDPGGRSSYEQYF. The DNA for the CDR3 is TGTGCCAGTAGCGATCCCGGAGGGCGGAGCTCCTACGAGCAGTACTTC.

This clone was counted once. V gene TRBV10-3 combines with J gene TRBJ2-2; maybe TRBD1 (6 bases). With 10 bases removed from V and 7 bases from J, the gap between germline ends came to 16 bases. The length of the CDR3 is 13 residues. The germline V gene has CDR1 ENHRY and CDR2 SYGVKD. The CDR3: CATAQQGGGELFF. In nucleotides, the CDR3 is TGTGCCACGGCTCAACAGGGCGGCGGGGAGCTGTTTTTT.

V and J are TRBV7-9 and TRBJ1-2; D is perhaps TRBD1 (6 bases). CDR1 and CDR2 from the germline V gene are SEHNR and FQNEAQ (reference sequence). The V end was cut by 1 base, the J end by 2 bases, with 14 bases between. This CDR3 comprises 16 residues. The CDR3, as DNA: TGTGCCAGCAGCTTAGTGGGGGCTGTACCAAACTATGGCTACACCTTC. It encodes CASSLVGAVPNYGYTF.

This chain joins TRBV5-1 and TRBJ1-4; 9 bases are a match to TRBD1. Germline assignment: CDR1 SGHRS and CDR2 YFSETQ. This CDR3 is built from 16 residues. The J segment lost 5 bases and the V segment lost 3 bases, leaving 8 bases of the junction unmatched. The CDR3 here is CASSWIGTGWNEKLFF. The CDR3 DNA reads as TGCGCCAGCAGCTGGATCGGGACAGGGTGGAATGAAAAACTGTTTTTT. Supplemented by reference TRBV5-1 and TRBJ1-4, the full variable domain reads KAGVTQTPRYLIKTRGQQVTLSCSPISGHRSVSWYQQTPGQGLQFLFEYFSETQRNKGNFPGRFSGRQFSNSRSEMNVSTLELGDSALYLCASSWIGTGWNEKLFFGSGTQLSVL.

The chain carries TRBV6-5 and TRBJ2-7, with TRBD2 identical over 12 bases. From germline, CDR1 is MNHEY and CDR2 SVGAGI. The V and J ends lost 5 bases and 6 bases, in that order; junction bases with no gene match: 8. CDR3 length equals 15 residues. The CDR3 DNA sequence: TGTGCCAGCAGTCAAAGACTAGCGGGAGCGATCGAGCAGTACTTC. It translates to CASSQRLAGAIEQYF.

This clone was seen only a few times. This rearrangement joins TRBV11-2 to TRBJ2-7; 8 bases agree with TRBD2. This CDR3 has 15 residues. Germline V lookup: CDR1 SGHAT, CDR2 FQNNGV. The J segment lost 3 bases and the V segment lost 5 bases, leaving 9 bases of the junction unmatched. The CDR3 DNA follows: TGTGCCAGCAGCCCGAGCGGGAGTCAGCTCTACGAGCAGTACTTC. This encodes CASSPSGSQLYEQYF.

Here the CDR3 DNA reads TGTGCCAGCAGCTTCGCCAGCGGGAGTAGGTACGAGCAGTACTTC. Its translation is CASSFASGSRYEQYF. The rearrangement joins TRBV7-2 to TRBJ2-7; 8 nucleotides line up with TRBD2. CDR3 length: 15 amino acids. Germline CDR1 and CDR2: SGHTA and FQGNSA. The V segment lost 3 bases and the J segment 4 bases; nucleotides outside the gene matches: 8.

The J gene is TRBJ1-4, the V gene TRBV6-5; 7 bases line up with TRBD1. J lost 4 bases, V lost 6 bases, and 8 bases had no gene match. Germline-derived CDR1 and CDR2 are MNHEY and SVGAGI. The CDR3 is 15 amino acids. DNA for the CDR3: TGTGCCAGCAGGTACAGGGGCGAGTTTAATGAAAAACTGTTTTTT. Its protein is CASRYRGEFNEKLFF.

The gene calls are TRBV3-1 (or the pseudogene TRBV3-2) and TRBJ2-3; 8 nucleotides match TRBD1. From germline, CDR1 is LGHDT and CDR2 YNNKEL (reference sequence). The CDR3 is 16 residues long. V trimming: 4 bases; J trimming: 5 bases; junction bases outside the gene matches: 11. The CDR3 reads CASSPLTGGHKDTQYF. CDR3 sequence (DNA): TGTGCCAGCAGCCCTTTAACAGGGGGGCATAAAGATACGCAGTATTTT.

The CDR3 DNA reads as TGTGCCAGCAGCCTAGGAGCGAACGAGCAGTACTTC. This codes for CASSLGANEQYF. The chain has TRBV4-2 and TRBJ2-7; D ambiguous. This CDR3 comprises 12 residues. V dropped 4 bases and J dropped 5 bases, with 9 bases sitting between them. In germline, CDR1 is LGHNA, CDR2 YNFKEQ.

This chain's CDR3 is CASSFREGINTEAFF. In nucleotides, the CDR3 is TGCGCCAGCAGCTTCAGGGAGGGAATAAACACTGAAGCTTTCTTT. This chain links TRBV5-1 with TRBJ1-1; maybe TRBD1 (5 bases). CDR3 size: 15 residues. V was cut by 2 bases and J by 2 bases, with 13 bases left in between. Per the germline V gene, CDR1 is SGHRS and CDR2 is YFSETQ.

This rearrangement joins TRBV18 to TRBJ1-2; TRBD1 matches at 12 bases. The CDR3 loop spans 15 amino acids. V lost 3 bases and J lost 9; bases outside the gene matches: 8. CDR1 KGHSH and CDR2 LQKENI come from the germline V gene. CDR3 nucleotide sequence: TGTGCCAGCTCACCCGTGCCGGGACAGGGGGCTAGCTACACCTTC. This sequence encodes CASSPVPGQGASYTF.

On this clone itself: One end of the junction fails to match germline, which may point to a read error. The rearrangement joins TRBV6-1 to TRBJ2-1; TRBD2 matches 10 bases. The CDR3 extends over 15 amino acids. The germline V gene encodes CDR1 MNHNS and CDR2 SASEGT. Here the CDR3 reads CASSEAGGPGNEQFF. CDR3 bases: TGTGCCAGCAGCGAAGCGGGAGGGCCAGGGAATGAGCAGTTCTTC.

The genes are TRBV28 and TRBJ1-2, with no clear D. The V end was cut by 8 bases, the J end by 4 bases, with 14 bases between. Germline V lookup: CDR1 MDHEN, CDR2 SYDVKM. The CDR3 is made up of 13 amino acids. The CDR3 DNA is TGTGCCAGCCACCCCGCGAGGGCCTATGGCTACACCTTC. This sequence encodes CASHPARAYGYTF.

The gene calls are TRBV6-6 and TRBJ1-3; D remains ambiguous. Trimming removed 6 bases at V and 0 bases at J, with 6 bases between. CDR1 and CDR2 from the germline V gene are MNHNY and SVGAGI (reference sequence). This CDR3 has 13 amino acids. CDR3 sequence: CASSLNSGNTIYF. The DNA for the CDR3 is TGTGCCAGCAGCCTTAACTCTGGAAACACCATATATTTT.

V is TRBV30 and J is TRBJ2-5; maybe TRBD2 (6 bases). CDR1 is GTSNPN, CDR2 SVGIG, per germline (reference sequence). The V end was cut by 1 base, the J end by 0 bases, with 18 bases between. The CDR3 is 17 amino acids. The CDR3 bases are TGTGCCTGGAGTGGGTTCGGGGGTACGAGATACCAAGAGACCCAGTACTTC. Translated, it gives CAWSGFGGTRYQETQYF.

The chain links TRBV6-1 to TRBJ2-1, with 12 bases fitting TRBD2. This CDR3 has 16 residues. Germline CDR1 MNHNS, CDR2 SASEGT. The V and J ends lost 4 bases and 3 bases, in that order; junction bases with no gene match: 4. CDR3 DNA: TGTGCCAGCAGTGTCATACTAGCGGGAGGCTACAATGAGCAGTTCTTC. Its translation: CASSVILAGGYNEQFF.

The V gene is TRBV19, the J gene TRBJ2-7, with 8 bases aligning to TRBD2. Trimming removed 6 bases from V and 9 bases from J; junction bases left unmatched: 7. The CDR3 loop spans 12 amino acids. CDR1 and CDR2 (germline): LNHDA, SQIVND (reference sequence). The chain's CDR3 is CASSPAGVGQYF. The CDR3 DNA reads TGTGCCAGTAGCCCAGCGGGGGTCGGGCAGTACTTC. Full variable domain (remainder filled in from reference TRBV19 and TRBJ2-7): DGGITQSPKYLFRKEGQNVTLSCEQNLNHDAMYWYRQDPGQGLRLIYYSQIVNDFQKGDIAEGYSVSREKKESFPLTVTSAQKNPTAFYLCASSPAGVGQYFGPGTRLTVT.

This clone occurred once. The chain combines TRBV18 with TRBJ1-5; possible D gene TRBD1, 6 bases. Germline CDR1 reads KGHSH; CDR2 reads LQKENI. V lost 2 bases, J lost 3 bases, and 8 bases lay in between. This CDR3 is 14 amino acids long. The CDR3 protein is CASSPGTNNQPQHF. The DNA for the CDR3 is TGTGCCAGCTCACCAGGGACAAACAATCAGCCCCAGCATTTT.

The rearrangement joins TRBV19 to TRBJ1-1, with 9 positions matching TRBD1. Germline-derived CDR1 and CDR2 are LNHDA and SQIVND (reference sequence). CDR3 length: 13 amino acids. V was clipped by 9 bases and J by 7 bases; unmatched bases: 9. The CDR3 is CASRTGGRGEAFF. The CDR3 DNA is TGTGCCAGCCGAACAGGGGGCCGGGGTGAAGCTTTCTTT.

Here the CDR3 DNA reads TGTGCCAGCAGCCTTCGGACTGGAGAGAATGGCTACACCTTC. Translating gives CASSLRTGENGYTF. V is TRBV7-2 and J is TRBJ1-2; D is undetermined. The germline CDR1 and CDR2 sequences are SGHTA and FQGNSA. Trimming took off 5 bases at V and 6 bases at J, with 16 bases between the two ends. This CDR3 spans 14 amino acids.

The chain links TRBV20-1 to TRBJ2-1, with 13 positions matching TRBD2. Germline V lookup: CDR1 DFQATT, CDR2 SNEGSKA (reference sequence). J gave up 6 bases and V 3 bases, and 14 bases lay outside the gene matches. The CDR3 has 18 residues. CDR3: CSASRGTSGMGTSNEQFF. As DNA, the CDR3 is TGCAGTGCTAGTCGGGGGACTAGCGGGATGGGTACGTCCAATGAGCAGTTCTTC.

The chain is built from TRBV6-2 or TRBV6-3 and TRBJ1-1; 7 bases align to TRBD1. The ends lost 5 bases at V and 4 bases at J; junction bases unmatched: 4. Looked up from germline, CDR1 is MNHEY and CDR2 is SVGEGT. This CDR3 comprises 13 residues. The CDR3 DNA sequence: TGTGCCAGCAGTGACGGGACAGCCACTGAAGCTTTCTTT. Translating it yields CASSDGTATEAFF.

The rearrangement uses TRBV28 and TRBJ2-4; possible D gene TRBD1, 6 bases. The germline CDR1 and CDR2 sequences are MDHEN and SYDVKM. The CDR3 loop spans 14 amino acids. Deletions cut 1 base from V and 5 bases from J, with 9 bases between. CDR3 loop: CASSLSGAQNIQYF. The CDR3 DNA follows: TGTGCCAGCAGTTTATCAGGGGCCCAAAACATTCAGTACTTC.